The source of this T cell receptor (beta chain) is a study of shared clonotypes between healthy human individuals. About this clone: The antigen is undetermined.

Here immunoSEQ multiplex PCR was the method, and the copy in TCRdb shows in-frame clones only, minus some. The sample has millions of clones; approximately 94% are singletons. Naive CD8 cells lacked CD45RO and underwent positive selection for CCR7, leaving out terminally differentiated effector memory CD45RA+ cells. CDR1 MDHEN and CDR2 SYDVKM come from the germline V gene. This CDR3 spans 14 amino acids. Between the trimmed V and J ends, which lost 5 bases and 0 bases, there was a span of 11 bases. Overall study results and limits: Represented diversity (both genetic and exposure-history) was limited by the small number of donors. Several donors held about 5% of naive CD4 clonotypes in common. Blood alone was sampled, and tissue repertoires likely differ.

V usage is TRBV28 and J usage is TRBJ2-7; D possibly uses TRBD1 or TRBD2 (6 bases each). The source is a man younger than 30 in good health. Sequences were obtained from naive CD8+ T cells sorted from blood. In DNA, the CDR3 is TGTGCCAGCAGTCCGGGGGACAACTCCTACGAGCAGTACTTC. Protein product: CASSPGDNSYEQYF.